Below are 13 T cell receptor beta chains sequenced from a single sample in a study of identical twins' blood T cells (dated by TCRdb to about 2013). The method behind the library was 5' RACE. Sequencing used an Illumina Genome Analyzer IIx. Using fastp at Q25 and MiXCR, TCRdb reprocessed the public reads and kept productive beta chains. Rows are unified per CDR3 protein, each entry keeping the most common DNA and genes. Present in this sample are a few hundred thousand distinct CDR3 sequences, 25% to 35% of which were seen just once. The ten largest account for approximately 6.6% of the sample. The sample comprised PBMCs. The receptors were gathered from a woman aged 18 to 50 in good health.

This chain joins TRBV20-1 and TRBJ2-3; D gene ambiguous. The CDR3 contains 13 residues. Trimming removed 6 bases at V and 10 bases at J, with 20 bases between. Germline V CDR1 and CDR2: DFQATT, SNEGSKA (reference sequence). The CDR3 protein is CSAGSGSSDPQYF. CDR3 sequence (DNA): TGCAGTGCAGGGTCCGGAAGCTCCGACCCGCAGTATTTT.

This clonotype has just a few counts. The J gene is TRBJ1-6, the V gene TRBV6-6; D gene uncertain. The germline V gene encodes CDR1 MNHNY and CDR2 SVGAGI (reference sequence). Between the trimmed V and J ends, which lost 6 bases and 8 bases, there was a span of 14 bases. The CDR3 has 14 residues. CDR3 nucleotide sequence: TGTGCCAGCAGCATTCTCCCGACGGATTCACCCCTCCACTTT. Its translation: CASSILPTDSPLHF.

As concerns this clonotype: A clone one base away is much larger, so this may be a read error. This chain joins TRBV11-2 and TRBJ2-7; D gene ambiguous. This CDR3 is 11 amino acids long. V dropped 5 bases and J dropped 6 bases, with 8 bases sitting between them. Germline V gene data show CDR1 as SGHAT and CDR2 as FQNNGV. CDR3 amino acids: CASSPTFEQYF. The CDR3 DNA reads as TGTGCCAGCAGCCCCACCTTCGAGCAGTACTTC.

V and J are TRBV29-1 and TRBJ2-1, with TRBD2 matching over 7 bases. CDR3 size: 14 residues. Germline CDR1 is SQVTM and CDR2 is ANQGSEA. V shed 4 bases and J 7 bases; nucleotides not matched to a gene: 10. CDR3 residues: CSVAGLGRENEQFF. Written as DNA, the CDR3 is TGCAGCGTTGCGGGGTTAGGGCGGGAGAATGAGCAGTTCTTC.

A few counts support this clonotype. V usage is TRBV11-2 and J usage is TRBJ1-2; weak D call: TRBD1 (5 bases). The V gene's germline CDR1 is SGHAT and CDR2 FQNNGV. This CDR3 has 14 amino acids. Trimming took off 5 bases at V and 4 bases at J, with 14 bases between the two ends. CDR3 nucleotides: TGTGCCAGCAGCATCTTCCAGGGAGGCTATGGCTACACCTTC. This codes for CASSIFQGGYGYTF.

This chain joins TRBV7-2 and TRBJ2-1, with 9 bases matching TRBD2. CDR1 SGHTA and CDR2 FQGNSA come from the germline V gene. Trimming cost V 5 bases and J 5 bases; bases outside gene matches: 7. The CDR3 runs 15 residues. Here the CDR3 reads CASSPYGLAHNEQFF. The CDR3 bases are TGTGCCAGCAGCCCGTATGGACTAGCGCACAATGAGCAGTTCTTC.

This clonotype was observed a few times. The chain uses TRBV19 and TRBJ1-6; perhaps TRBD1 as D (5 bases). Deletions cut 2 bases from V and 9 bases from J, with 17 bases between. The CDR3 is made up of 16 amino acids. Germline V lookup: CDR1 LNHDA, CDR2 SQIVND (reference sequence). In DNA form, the CDR3 reads TGTGCCAGTAGTATAAGGGCACGGGGGATCGGTTCACCCCTCCACTTT. It is translated as CASSIRARGIGSPLHF.

This clonotype was counted a few times. CDR3 DNA: TGTGCCAGCAGCCAGAATACAGCAAATTCACCCCTCCACTTT. Encoded protein: CASSQNTANSPLHF. The V call is TRBV21-1, the J call TRBJ1-6. TRBV21-1 is classified as a pseudogene. The CDR3 has 14 amino acids.

The chain combines TRBV18 with TRBJ1-1; D is uncertain. CDR1 KGHSH and CDR2 LQKENI come from the germline V gene. V lost 2 bases to trimming and J lost 0 bases, with 10 bases between them. The CDR3 runs 15 residues. Here the CDR3 DNA reads TGTGCCAGCTCACCAACGAGTAACATGAACACTGAAGCTTTCTTT. Its translation: CASSPTSNMNTEAFF.

This sequence joins TRBV10-3 and TRBJ2-1; 9 bases match TRBD2. The germline CDR1 and CDR2 sequences are ENHRY and SYGVKD. This CDR3 contains 14 residues. V was pared by 4 bases and J by 7 bases, with 5 bases of the junction left unmatched. CDR3 bases: TGTGCCATCAGTGGCGGGAGGGCCCGGAATGAGCAGTTCTTC. This encodes CAISGGRARNEQFF.

This chain joins TRBV7-9 and TRBJ2-2, with D maybe TRBD2 (6 bases). The germline V and J ends were trimmed by 7 bases and 2 bases, with 14 bases remaining between them. There are 15 residues in the CDR3. Germline assignment: CDR1 SEHNR and CDR2 FQNEAQ (reference sequence). The CDR3 loop is CASTPGLDNTGELFF. The DNA of the CDR3 is TGTGCCAGCACCCCGGGACTCGACAACACCGGGGAGCTGTTTTTT.

V is TRBV27 and J is TRBJ1-2; D not certain. The CDR3 has 12 amino acids. Per germline, CDR1 MNHEY and CDR2 SMNVEV (reference sequence). The V end lost 8 bases, the J end lost 4 bases, and 11 bases lay between the germline ends. CDR3 DNA sequence: TGTGCCAGCTTCAAGAACTCCTATGGCTACACCTTC. Protein product: CASFKNSYGYTF.

Turning to this clonotype: This may be a read error: a much more frequent sequence differs by one nucleotide. The V and J genes are TRBV6-4 and TRBJ2-2; possible D gene TRBD2, 5 bases. The CDR3 sequence is 10 residues long. CDR1 MRHNA and CDR2 SNTAGT come from the germline V gene. CDR3 region: CASKAGERFF. Here the CDR3 DNA reads TGTGCCAGCAAAGCCGGGGAGCGGTTTTTT.